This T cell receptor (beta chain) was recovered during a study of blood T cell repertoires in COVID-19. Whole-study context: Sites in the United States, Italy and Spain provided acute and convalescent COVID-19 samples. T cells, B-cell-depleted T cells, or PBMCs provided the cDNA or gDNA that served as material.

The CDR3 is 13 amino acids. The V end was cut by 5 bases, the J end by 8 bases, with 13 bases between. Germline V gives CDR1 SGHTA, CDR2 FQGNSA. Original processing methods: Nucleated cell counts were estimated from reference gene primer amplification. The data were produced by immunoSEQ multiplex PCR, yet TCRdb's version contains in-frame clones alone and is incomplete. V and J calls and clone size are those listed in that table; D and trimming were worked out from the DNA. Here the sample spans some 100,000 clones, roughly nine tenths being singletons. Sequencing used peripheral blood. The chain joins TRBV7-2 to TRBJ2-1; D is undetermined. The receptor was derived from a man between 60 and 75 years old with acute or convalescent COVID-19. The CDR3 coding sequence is TGTGCCAGCAGCCTCCCTAGTCGGGATGAGCAGTTCTTC. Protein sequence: CASSLPSRDEQFF.